One sample yielded the 30 T cell receptor beta chains listed below, sequenced in a study of blood T cell repertoires in COVID-19. The data were produced by immunoSEQ multiplex PCR, yet TCRdb's version contains in-frame clones alone and is incomplete. The repertoire holds 100,000 to 150,000 clones, with about 86% as singletons. Material for sequencing was PBMCs or T cells enriched from blood (not recorded which). These receptors originate from a man aged 40-49 years with acute COVID-19.

The rearrangement joins TRBV30 to TRBJ2-7; D is uncertain. V was cut by 0 bases and J by 12 bases, with 15 bases left in between. This CDR3 is built from 12 residues. From germline, CDR1 is GTSNPN and CDR2 SVGIG (reference sequence). In DNA form, the CDR3 reads TGTGCCTGGAGTGTGTGGGCAGGAAGTAGGTACTTC. Its translation: CAWSVWAGSRYF.

The rearrangement joins TRBV7-9 to TRBJ1-6; TRBD1 is a possible D gene (5 bases). The length of the CDR3 is 12 residues. V lost 1 base to trimming and J lost 11 bases, with 6 bases between them. Germline CDR1 SEHNR, CDR2 FQNEAQ (reference sequence). CDR3 coding DNA: TGTGCCAGCAGCTTAGGGGGCCCACCCCTCCACTTT. Amino acids: CASSLGGPPLHF.

This sequence joins TRBV25-1 and TRBJ2-2; 9 nucleotides match TRBD1. V was pared by 3 bases and J by 6 bases, with 11 bases of the junction left unmatched. This CDR3 region has 17 residues. CDR1 and CDR2 from the germline V gene are MGHDK and SYGVNS. The CDR3 sequence: CASSDFRQGGVPGELFF. For the CDR3, the DNA is TGTGCCAGCAGTGACTTCCGACAGGGGGGAGTCCCCGGGGAGCTGTTTTTT.

The chain couples TRBV28 to TRBJ1-4; D perhaps matches TRBD1 (6 bases). This CDR3 is 15 amino acids long. Germline V lookup: CDR1 MDHEN, CDR2 SYDVKM. V lost 4 bases and J lost 5, with 14 bases in between. Here the CDR3 reads CASSSYRVANEKLFF. The CDR3 bases are TGTGCCAGCAGTTCGTACAGGGTCGCCAATGAAAAACTGTTTTTT.

This clone was detected only once. The rearrangement joins TRBV5-6 to TRBJ2-6; the D is unclear. The V gene lost 3 bases and the J gene lost 2 bases, with 3 bases spanning the gap. The CDR3 contains 13 residues. Germline V gene data show CDR1 as SGHDT and CDR2 as YYEEEE. Written as DNA, the CDR3 is TGTGCCAGCAGCTCCACTGGGGCCAACGTCCTGACTTTC. Translation: CASSSTGANVLTF.

V is TRBV2 and J is TRBJ2-3; maybe TRBD2 (5 bases). The CDR3 length is 14 residues. V dropped 8 bases and J dropped 0 bases, with 12 bases sitting between them. Germline V gene data show CDR1 as SNHLY and CDR2 as FYNNEI. In nucleotides, the CDR3 is TGTGCCAGCCTTGGGAGTTTAAGCACAGATACGCAGTATTTT. Encoded protein: CASLGSLSTDTQYF.

DNA of the CDR3: TGTGCCAGCAGCCGCGGACAGGAGCTCTATCAGCCCCAGCATTTT. Its protein is CASSRGQELYQPQHF. The rearrangement joins TRBV11-2 to TRBJ1-5; TRBD1 matches at 7 bases. CDR3 length equals 15 residues. V trimming: 5 bases; J trimming: 5 bases; junction bases outside the gene matches: 9. Per germline, CDR1 SGHAT and CDR2 FQNNGV.

This chain joins TRBV11-3 and TRBJ1-1; D gene ambiguous. The length of the CDR3 is 16 residues. Trimming removed 4 bases from V and 0 bases from J, with 15 bases in between. CDR1 SGHNT and CDR2 YENEEA come from the germline V gene. DNA for the CDR3: TGTGCCAGCAGCTCTTCCTCCGGGGAGATGAACACTGAAGCTTTCTTT. The encoded protein is CASSSSSGEMNTEAFF.

This chain joins TRBV15 and TRBJ2-7; D is perhaps TRBD1 (6 bases). CDR1 LNHNV and CDR2 YYDKDF come from the germline V gene (reference sequence). The CDR3 is 15 amino acids. Trimming shortened V by 0 bases and J by 0 bases, and 9 bases separated the two germline ends. The CDR3 DNA follows: TGTGCCACCAGCAGAGATCTACAGGGCTCCTACGAGCAGTACTTC. This translates into CATSRDLQGSYEQYF. Full variable domain (outside the CDR3, taken from reference TRBV15 and TRBJ2-7): DAMVIQNPRYQVTQFGKPVTLSCSQTLNHNVMYWYQQKSSQAPKLLFHYYDKDFNNEADTPDNFQSRRPNTSFCFLDIRSPGLGDTAMYLCATSRDLQGSYEQYFGPGTRLTVT.

DNA for the CDR3: TGCGCCAGCAGCTTGTTGGGACAGGGGATCACCGGGGAGCTGTTTTTT. This sequence encodes CASSLLGQGITGELFF. The rearrangement links TRBV5-1 to TRBJ2-2; 10 bases map to TRBD1. The V gene's germline CDR1 is SGHRS and CDR2 YFSETQ. The V segment lost 1 base and the J segment 4 bases; nucleotides outside the gene matches: 4. This CDR3 is built from 16 residues.

The rearrangement uses TRBV19 and TRBJ1-2; D is unresolved. The CDR3 has 14 residues. The germline V gene encodes CDR1 LNHDA and CDR2 SQIVND (reference sequence). V lost 6 bases and J 2 bases, leaving 13 bases between the germline ends. CDR3: CASRPRAGNYGYTF. In nucleotides, the CDR3 is TGTGCCAGTAGACCTAGGGCGGGAAACTATGGCTACACCTTC.

The CDR3 spells CASSLPAGRETQYF. The CDR3 DNA follows: TGTGCCAGCAGTTTACCGGCGGGCCGGGAGACCCAGTACTTC. The V gene is TRBV28, the J gene TRBJ2-5; TRBD2 is a possible D gene (5 bases). CDR3 size: 14 residues. CDR1 is MDHEN and CDR2 is SYDVKM in the germline V gene. V was shortened by 2 bases and J by 5 bases, with 12 bases between the two germline ends.

The J gene is TRBJ2-7, the V gene TRBV29-1; TRBD2 aligns across 8 bases. The CDR3 has 13 amino acids. CDR1 and CDR2 from the germline V gene are SQVTM and ANQGSEA. Losses at the gene ends were 4 bases for V and 2 bases for J; bases not matched to a gene: 4. This CDR3 reads CSVVSGTPYEQYF. The CDR3 nucleotides read TGCAGCGTTGTTAGCGGGACCCCCTACGAGCAGTACTTC.

This chain connects TRBV7-9 to TRBJ2-3; 7 bases align to TRBD1. There are 15 residues in the CDR3. V was clipped by 6 bases and J by 4 bases; unmatched bases: 10. Germline-derived CDR1 and CDR2 are SEHNR and FQNEAQ (reference sequence). CDR3 region: CASRLTGRFPDTQYF. CDR3 DNA: TGTGCCAGCAGACTGACAGGGCGATTCCCAGATACGCAGTATTTT.

The chain links TRBV7-9 to TRBJ2-3; D might be TRBD2 (6 bases). The CDR3 extends over 15 amino acids. CDR1 is SEHNR and CDR2 is FQNEAQ in the germline V gene (reference sequence). V lost 4 bases and J 2 bases, leaving 13 bases between the germline ends. This CDR3 is CASSSGSGYTDTQYF. For the CDR3, the DNA is TGTGCCAGCAGCTCCGGGAGCGGATACACAGATACGCAGTATTTT.

V and J are TRBV18 and TRBJ2-3, with 11 bases lining up with TRBD1. The CDR3 is 15 residues long. Germline CDR1 is KGHSH and CDR2 is LQKENI. With V trimmed by 6 bases and J by 4 bases, 6 bases remained unmatched. CDR3: CASSPGQGVSDTQYF. The CDR3 DNA is TGTGCCAGCTCCCCGGGACAGGGGGTCTCAGATACGCAGTATTTT.

The chain has TRBV18 and TRBJ1-2; 7 positions match TRBD1. With 6 bases clipped from V and 3 bases from J, the junction kept 10 bases outside the gene matches. Germline CDR1 KGHSH, CDR2 LQKENI. This CDR3 spans 15 amino acids. CDR3 in amino acids: CASSTSEGQYYGYTF. DNA for the CDR3: TGTGCCAGCTCTACCTCAGAGGGACAGTACTATGGCTACACCTTC.

The CDR3 region is CASSYLTGGKGSYNEQFF. DNA of the CDR3: TGTGCCAGCAGTTACTTGACAGGGGGCAAAGGCTCCTACAATGAGCAGTTCTTC. The chain combines TRBV6-2 or TRBV6-3 with TRBJ2-1; 10 positions match TRBD1. The CDR3 contains 18 residues. Trimming took 1 base from V and 0 from J; bases not matched to a gene: 6. CDR1 is MNHEY, CDR2 SVGEGT, per germline.

In DNA, the CDR3 is TGTGCCAGCAGTACGGGACAGTCTGAAGAGCAGTACTTC. Residues: CASSTGQSEEQYF. The chain is built from TRBV2 and TRBJ2-7, with 7 bases that match TRBD1. Per the germline V gene, CDR1 is SNHLY and CDR2 is FYNNEI. CDR3 length equals 13 residues. The V segment lost 5 bases and the J segment 7 bases; nucleotides outside the gene matches: 8.

This chain joins TRBV9 and TRBJ2-3; TRBD2 agrees at 10 bases. V trimming: 0 bases; J trimming: 2 bases; junction bases outside the gene matches: 6. The CDR3 sequence is 17 residues long. Germline-derived CDR1 and CDR2 are SGDLS and YYNGEE. The CDR3 spells CASSVGASGSITDTQYF. CDR3 nucleotide sequence: TGTGCCAGCAGCGTAGGGGCTAGCGGGAGTATCACAGATACGCAGTATTTT.

The chain's CDR3 is CASSLTGGEAFF. CDR3 bases: TGTGCCAGCAGCCTTACAGGGGGAGAGGCTTTCTTT. The gene calls are TRBV11-3 and TRBJ1-1; TRBD1 matches at 8 bases. V lost 5 bases and J lost 11; bases outside the gene matches: 7. This CDR3 has 12 residues. Germline V gene lookup returns CDR1 SGHNT and CDR2 YENEEA.

V and J are TRBV3-1 (or the pseudogene TRBV3-2) and TRBJ2-7; 10 nucleotides match TRBD2. The CDR3 covers 15 residues. Germline loops: CDR1 LGHDT, CDR2 YNNKEL (reference sequence). Losses at the gene ends were 5 bases for V and 0 bases for J; bases not matched to a gene: 4. The CDR3 reads CASSTRLAGSYEQYF. The CDR3 DNA sequence: TGTGCCAGCAGCACCCGACTAGCGGGCTCCTACGAGCAGTACTTC.

V usage is TRBV14 and J usage is TRBJ2-3, with 7 bases identical to TRBD2. The CDR3 has 16 residues. The germline gives CDR1 SGHDN, CDR2 FVKESK. After removal of 4 bases from V and 5 bases from J, the junction contained 12 bases not matched to a gene. CDR3: CASSRHPSGEGDTQYF. CDR3 sequence (DNA): TGTGCCAGCAGCCGACATCCCTCCGGGGAGGGAGATACGCAGTATTTT.

V usage is TRBV18 and J usage is TRBJ1-5; D not resolved. Germline CDR1 is KGHSH and CDR2 is LQKENI. This CDR3 has 13 amino acids. V lost 4 bases and J lost 5, with 9 bases in between. CDR3 in amino acids: CASSLAQDQPQHF. The CDR3 DNA reads as TGTGCCAGCTCACTGGCCCAGGATCAGCCCCAGCATTTT.

V gene TRBV28 combines with J gene TRBJ1-2, with 8 nucleotides matching TRBD1. This CDR3 has 13 amino acids. V was pared by 6 bases and J by 2 bases, with 2 bases of the junction left unmatched. From germline, CDR1 is MDHEN and CDR2 SYDVKM. The DNA of the CDR3 is TGTGCCAGCAGACGACAGGGGAACTATGGCTACACCTTC. Its translation is CASRRQGNYGYTF.

The rearrangement links TRBV5-1 to TRBJ2-3; 7 nucleotides match TRBD1. The CDR3 is 16 amino acids. The V gene end was trimmed by 6 bases and the J gene end by 0 bases; junction bases not matched to a gene: 10. CDR1 SGHRS and CDR2 YFSETQ come from the germline V gene. The CDR3 bases are TGCGCCAGCACAACCTTAACAGGGGAGAGCACAGATACGCAGTATTTT. As protein: CASTTLTGESTDTQYF.

The V and J genes are TRBV5-4 and TRBJ2-3, with 13 bases lining up with TRBD2. Trimming took 1 base from V and 6 from J; bases not matched to a gene: 2. CDR3 length: 15 residues. Germline CDR1 SGHNT, CDR2 YYREEE (reference sequence). This CDR3 reads CASSLRLAGGDTQYF. The CDR3 DNA reads TGTGCCAGCAGCTTGAGACTAGCGGGGGGCGATACGCAGTATTTT. Complete variable domain (other parts from reference TRBV5-4 and TRBJ2-3): ETGVTQSPTHLIKTRGQQVTLRCSSQSGHNTVSWYQQALGQGPQFIFQYYREEENGRGNFPPRFSGLQFPNYSSELNVNALELDDSALYLCASSLRLAGGDTQYFGPGTRLTVL.

The chain has TRBV5-1 and TRBJ2-3, with TRBD2 identical over 9 bases. Per the germline V gene, CDR1 is SGHRS and CDR2 is YFSETQ. V trimming: 0 bases; J trimming: 1 base; junction bases outside the gene matches: 3. The CDR3 length is 16 residues. CDR3: CASSLEVAGGTDTQYF. The CDR3 bases are TGCGCCAGCAGCTTGGAAGTAGCGGGAGGCACAGATACGCAGTATTTT. Drawing the rest from reference TRBV5-1 and TRBJ2-3, the complete variable domain is KAGVTQTPRYLIKTRGQQVTLSCSPISGHRSVSWYQQTPGQGLQFLFEYFSETQRNKGNFPGRFSGRQFSNSRSEMNVSTLELGDSALYLCASSLEVAGGTDTQYFGPGTRLTVL.

The V gene is TRBV19, the J gene TRBJ1-5, with D hard to call. Germline CDR1 reads LNHDA; CDR2 reads SQIVND (reference sequence). CDR3 length: 12 amino acids. The V end lost 7 bases, the J end lost 9 bases, and 13 bases lay between the germline ends. CDR3 sequence reads: CASNRASAPQHF. DNA for the CDR3: TGTGCCAGTAATCGAGCATCCGCGCCCCAGCATTTT.

This clone has a single count. The chain is built from TRBV19 and TRBJ2-2; 12 nucleotides match TRBD2. Germline V gene sequence: CDR1 LNHDA, CDR2 SQIVND (reference sequence). The length of the CDR3 is 14 residues. The V gene end was trimmed by 8 bases and the J gene end by 6 bases; junction bases not matched to a gene: 4. CDR3 sequence: CASSSGGAPGELFF. CDR3 DNA: TGTGCCAGTTCTAGCGGGGGGGCCCCCGGGGAGCTGTTTTTT.